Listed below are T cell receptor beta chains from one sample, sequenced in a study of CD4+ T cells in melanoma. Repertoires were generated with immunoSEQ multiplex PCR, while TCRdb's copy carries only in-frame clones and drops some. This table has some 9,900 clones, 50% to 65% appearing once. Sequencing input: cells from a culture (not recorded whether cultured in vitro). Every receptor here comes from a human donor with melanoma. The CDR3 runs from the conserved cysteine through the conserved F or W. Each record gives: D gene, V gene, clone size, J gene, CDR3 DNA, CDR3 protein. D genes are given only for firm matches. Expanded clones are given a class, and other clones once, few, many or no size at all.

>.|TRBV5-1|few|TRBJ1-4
TGCGCCAGCAGCCTACAGGGAACTAATGAAAAACTGTTTTTT
CASSLQGTNEKLFF
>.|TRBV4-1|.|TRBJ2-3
TGCGCCAGCAGCCAGTTTACAGGGATTGGCACAGATACGCAGTATTTT
CASSQFTGIGTDTQYF
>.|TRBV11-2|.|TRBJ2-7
TGTGCCAGCAGCCCCTGGGGGGGCAAATACGAGCAGTACTTC
CASSPWGGKYEQYF
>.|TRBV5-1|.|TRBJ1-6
TGCGCCAGCAGTGTAAGGGGATTGGGGAATTCACCCCTCCACTTT
CASSVRGLGNSPLHF
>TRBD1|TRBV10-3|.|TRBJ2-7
TGTGCCATCAGTGAGTCGGGACAGCTGTACGAGCAGTACTTC
CAISESGQLYEQYF
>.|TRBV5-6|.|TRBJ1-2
TGTGCCAGCAGCTTAACCGGGCACTATGGCTACACCTTC
CASSLTGHYGYTF
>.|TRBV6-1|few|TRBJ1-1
TGTGCCAGCAGCCCTTGGGGTCGCGCTCTTTCTGAAGCTTTCTTT
CASSPWGRALSEAFF
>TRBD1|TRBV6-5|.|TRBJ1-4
TGTGCCAGCAGTTTGGGACAGGTGGCAACTAATGAAAAACTGTTTTTT
CASSLGQVATNEKLFF
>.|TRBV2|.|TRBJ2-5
TGTGCCAGCAGTGAATTTCGAGAGACCCAGTACTTC
CASSEFRETQYF
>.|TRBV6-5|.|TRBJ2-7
TGTGCCAGCAGTCGTACCCGCACTAAGTACGAGCAGTACTTC
CASSRTRTKYEQYF
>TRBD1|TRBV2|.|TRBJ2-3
TGTGCCAGCAGTGTGTCGGGACAGAGCACAGATACGCAGTATTTT
CASSVSGQSTDTQYF
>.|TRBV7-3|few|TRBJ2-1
TGTGCCAGCAGCTCAACCGGGACTGCTTCGAATGAGCAGTTCTTC
CASSSTGTASNEQFF
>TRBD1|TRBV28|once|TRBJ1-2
TGTGCCAGCAGTCCCCTCGGGACAGCTTTCTATGGCTACACCTTC
CASSPLGTAFYGYTF
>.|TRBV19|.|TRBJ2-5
TGTGCCAGTAGGGAAGGCGTGTATATCCAAGAGACCCAGTACTTC
CASREGVYIQETQYF
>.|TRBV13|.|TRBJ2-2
TGTGCCAGCAGCTCCCCCCGGGGGGCCGTATCCGGGGAGCTGTTTTTT
CASSSPRGAVSGELFF
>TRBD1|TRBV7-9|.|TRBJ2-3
TGTGCCAGCCGTACCGGGACAGGAAACACAGATACGCAGTATTTT
CASRTGTGNTDTQYF
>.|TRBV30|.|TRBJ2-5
TGTGCCTGGAGTAAGGGGGGAGGGTCTGCGAAGACCCAGTACTTC
CAWSKGGGSAKTQYF
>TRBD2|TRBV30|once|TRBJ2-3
TGTGCCTGGAGTGTAAACGGGGGGGATACGCAGTATTTT
CAWSVNGGDTQYF
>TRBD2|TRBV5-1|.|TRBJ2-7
TGCGCCAGCAGCCCCGCTAGCGGGGGCTACGAGCAGTACTTC
CASSPASGGYEQYF
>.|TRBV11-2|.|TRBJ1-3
TGTGCCAGCAGCTTAGTGCAGGGCTCGGCTGGAAACACCATATATTTT
CASSLVQGSAGNTIYF
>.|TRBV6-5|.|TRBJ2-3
TGTGCCAGCAGTGACGGACTCAGCGCAGATACGCAGTATTTT
CASSDGLSADTQYF
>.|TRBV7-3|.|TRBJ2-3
TGTGCCAGCAGCTTAGGGGGGAAGAGCGCGCAGTATTTT
CASSLGGKSAQYF
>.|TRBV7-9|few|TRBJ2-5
TGTGCCAGCAGCTCAGTGAAGGCGCGGTTGGAGACCCAGTACTTC
CASSSVKARLETQYF
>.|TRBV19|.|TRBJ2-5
TGTGCCAGTAGTCCTGGTGGGGGATTGACGGGGAGAGACGAGACCCAGTACTTC
CASSPGGGLTGRDETQYF
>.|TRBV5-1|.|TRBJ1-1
TGCGCCAGCAGCTTGGCCTCGGCACCTTACACTGAAGCTTTCTTT
CASSLASAPYTEAFF
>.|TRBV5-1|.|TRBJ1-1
TGCGCCAGCAGCTTTTCGGGACAAAGGGTAGGAGCTTTCTTT
CASSFSGQRVGAFF
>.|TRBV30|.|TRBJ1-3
TGTGCCTGGAGTTATGGTTCTGGAAACACCATATATTTT
CAWSYGSGNTIYF
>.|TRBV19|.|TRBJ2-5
TGTGCCAGTAGTATTCGCGTGCAGGAGACCCAGTACTTC
CASSIRVQETQYF
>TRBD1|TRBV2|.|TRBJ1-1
TGTGCCAGCGGGGGACAGGAGGGGACTGAAGCTTTCTTT
CASGGQEGTEAFF
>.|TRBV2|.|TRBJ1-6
TGTGCCAGCAGTGGAGCCCGGGGGGGTTCACCCCTCCACTTT
CASSGARGGSPLHF
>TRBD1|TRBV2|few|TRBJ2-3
TGTGCCAGCAGAACTCCGGGACAGATCACAGATACGCAGTATTTT
CASRTPGQITDTQYF
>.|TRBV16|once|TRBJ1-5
TGTGCCAGCAGCCAATCTGGGAGGGATCAGCCCCAGCATTTT
CASSQSGRDQPQHF
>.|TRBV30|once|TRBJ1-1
TGTGCCCGGCGACTAACAGGGACCACTGAAGCTTTCTTT
CARRLTGTTEAFF
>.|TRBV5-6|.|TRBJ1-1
TGTGCCAGCAGCTTCGGGGAGTTCCCACCAAGAGCCACTGAAGCTTTCTTT
CASSFGEFPPRATEAFF
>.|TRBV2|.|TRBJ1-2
TGTGCCAGCAGTGCAACAGCTAACTATGGCTACACCTTC
CASSATANYGYTF
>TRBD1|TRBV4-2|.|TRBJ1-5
TGTGCCAGCAGCTTGGGTGGGGCAGGGGGAAGTTCTCAGCCCCAGCATTTT
CASSLGGAGGSSQPQHF